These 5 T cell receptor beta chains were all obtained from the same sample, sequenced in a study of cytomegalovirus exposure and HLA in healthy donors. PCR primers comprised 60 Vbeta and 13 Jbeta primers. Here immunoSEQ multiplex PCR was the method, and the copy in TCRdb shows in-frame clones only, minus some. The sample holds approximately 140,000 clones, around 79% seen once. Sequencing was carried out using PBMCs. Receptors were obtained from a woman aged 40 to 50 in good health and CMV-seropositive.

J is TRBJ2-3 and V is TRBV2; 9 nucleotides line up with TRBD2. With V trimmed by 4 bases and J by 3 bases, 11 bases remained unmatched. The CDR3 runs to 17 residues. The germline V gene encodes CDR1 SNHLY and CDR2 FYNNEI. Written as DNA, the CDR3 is TGTGCCAGCAGTGGTTCAGTAGCGGGGGCTGGTACAGATACGCAGTATTTT. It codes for CASSGSVAGAGTDTQYF.

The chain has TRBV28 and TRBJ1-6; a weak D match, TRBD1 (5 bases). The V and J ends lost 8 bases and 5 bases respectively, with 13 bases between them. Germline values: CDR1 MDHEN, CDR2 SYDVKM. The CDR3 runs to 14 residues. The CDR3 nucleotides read TGTGCCAGCGTTCCGGGGACTAATAATTCACCCCTCCACTTT. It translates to CASVPGTNNSPLHF.

This chain's CDR3 is CASSTIPGTGLGTGELFF. The DNA of the CDR3 is TGTGCCAGCAGCACGATCCCCGGGACAGGGCTCGGAACCGGGGAGCTGTTTTTT. The rearrangement uses TRBV5-6 and TRBJ2-2; 9 bases map to TRBD1. With 4 bases clipped from V and 5 bases from J, the junction kept 15 bases outside the gene matches. CDR3 length equals 18 residues. CDR1 is SGHDT and CDR2 is YYEEEE in the germline V gene.

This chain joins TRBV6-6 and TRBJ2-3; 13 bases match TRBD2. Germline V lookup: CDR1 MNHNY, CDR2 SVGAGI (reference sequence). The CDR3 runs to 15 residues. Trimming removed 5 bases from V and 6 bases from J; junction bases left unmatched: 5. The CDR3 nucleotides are TGTGCCAGCAGTCCCGGACTAGCGGGGGCCGATACGCAGTATTTT. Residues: CASSPGLAGADTQYF.

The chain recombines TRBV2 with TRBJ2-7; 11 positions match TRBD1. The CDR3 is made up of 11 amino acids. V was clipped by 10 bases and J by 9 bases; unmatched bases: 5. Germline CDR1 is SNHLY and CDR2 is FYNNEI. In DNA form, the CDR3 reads TGTGCCATCTATGGACAGGGGGCGCAGTACTTC. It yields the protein CAIYGQGAQYF.